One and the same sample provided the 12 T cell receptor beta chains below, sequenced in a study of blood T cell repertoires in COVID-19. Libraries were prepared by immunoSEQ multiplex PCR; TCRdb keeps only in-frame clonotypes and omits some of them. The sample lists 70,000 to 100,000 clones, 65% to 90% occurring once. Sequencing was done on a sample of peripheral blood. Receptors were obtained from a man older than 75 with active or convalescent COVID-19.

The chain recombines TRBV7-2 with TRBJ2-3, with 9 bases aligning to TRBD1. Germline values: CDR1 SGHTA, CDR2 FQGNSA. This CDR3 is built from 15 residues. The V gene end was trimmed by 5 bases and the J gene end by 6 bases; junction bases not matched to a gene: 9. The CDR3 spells CASSLGQGSADTQYF. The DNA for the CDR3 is TGTGCCAGCAGCCTAGGACAGGGGTCCGCCGATACGCAGTATTTT.

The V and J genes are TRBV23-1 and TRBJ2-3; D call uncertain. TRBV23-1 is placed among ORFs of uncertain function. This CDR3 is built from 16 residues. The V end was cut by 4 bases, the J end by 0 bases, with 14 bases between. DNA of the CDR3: TGCGCCAGCAGTCCCACCCGGAGCGCCAGCACAGATACGCAGTATTTT. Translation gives CASSPTRSASTDTQYF.

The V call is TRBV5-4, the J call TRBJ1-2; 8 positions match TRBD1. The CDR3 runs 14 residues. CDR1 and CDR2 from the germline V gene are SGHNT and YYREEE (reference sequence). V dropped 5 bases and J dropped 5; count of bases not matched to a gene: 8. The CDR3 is CASRYTGGGYGYTF. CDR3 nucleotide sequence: TGTGCCAGCAGATACACAGGGGGGGGTTATGGCTACACCTTC. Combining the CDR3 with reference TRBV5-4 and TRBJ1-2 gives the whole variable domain ETGVTQSPTHLIKTRGQQVTLRCSSQSGHNTVSWYQQALGQGPQFIFQYYREEENGRGNFPPRFSGLQFPNYSSELNVNALELDDSALYLCASRYTGGGYGYTFGSGTRLTVV.

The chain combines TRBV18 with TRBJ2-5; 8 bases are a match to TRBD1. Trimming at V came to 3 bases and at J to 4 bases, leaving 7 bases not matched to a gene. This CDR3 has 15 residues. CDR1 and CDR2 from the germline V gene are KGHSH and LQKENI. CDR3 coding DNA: TGTGCCAGCTCACCGAGGACAGGGTTCGGAGAGACCCAGTACTTC. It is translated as CASSPRTGFGETQYF.

The CDR3 is CATRTGGVVYTEAFF. In DNA, the CDR3 is TGTGCCACCCGGACAGGGGGCGTAGTTTACACTGAAGCTTTCTTT. The chain combines TRBV28 with TRBJ1-1; TRBD1 matches 11 bases. This CDR3 contains 15 residues. CDR1 and CDR2 (germline): MDHEN, SYDVKM. V dropped 10 bases and J dropped 3; count of bases not matched to a gene: 10.

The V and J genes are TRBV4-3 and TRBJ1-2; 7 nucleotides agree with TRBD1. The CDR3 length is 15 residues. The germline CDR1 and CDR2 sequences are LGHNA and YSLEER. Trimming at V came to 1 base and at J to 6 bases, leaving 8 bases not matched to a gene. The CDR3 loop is CASSQGGSGGNGYTF. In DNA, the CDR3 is TGCGCCAGCAGCCAAGGAGGATCAGGGGGTAATGGCTACACCTTC.

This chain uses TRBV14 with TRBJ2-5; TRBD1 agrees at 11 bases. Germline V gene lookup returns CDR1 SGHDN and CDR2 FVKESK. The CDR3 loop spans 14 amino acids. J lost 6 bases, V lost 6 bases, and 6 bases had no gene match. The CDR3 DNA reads TGTGCCAGCAGGGGGGACAGGGGGTACAAGACCCAGTACTTC. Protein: CASRGDRGYKTQYF.

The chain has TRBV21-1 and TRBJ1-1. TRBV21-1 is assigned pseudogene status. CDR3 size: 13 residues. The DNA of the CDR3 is TGTGCCAGCAGCATCCGAGGCGGCACTGAAGCTTTCTTT. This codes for CASSIRGGTEAFF.

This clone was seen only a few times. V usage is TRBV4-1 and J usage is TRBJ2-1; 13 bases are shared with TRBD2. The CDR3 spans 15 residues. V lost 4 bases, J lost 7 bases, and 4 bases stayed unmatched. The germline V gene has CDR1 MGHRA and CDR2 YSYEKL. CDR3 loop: CASSPTSGRSNEQFF. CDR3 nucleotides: TGCGCCAGCAGCCCGACTAGCGGGAGGTCGAATGAGCAGTTCTTC.

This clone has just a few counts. CDR3 in amino acids: CASSYYGRGDEKLFF. The CDR3 DNA reads as TGTGCCAGCAGTTACTATGGCAGGGGAGATGAAAAACTGTTTTTT. The J gene is TRBJ1-4, the V gene TRBV6-6; tentative D call: TRBD1 (6 bases). From germline, CDR1 is MNHNY and CDR2 SVGAGI (reference sequence). The CDR3 extends over 15 amino acids. V was clipped by 1 base and J by 6 bases, with 12 bases between them.

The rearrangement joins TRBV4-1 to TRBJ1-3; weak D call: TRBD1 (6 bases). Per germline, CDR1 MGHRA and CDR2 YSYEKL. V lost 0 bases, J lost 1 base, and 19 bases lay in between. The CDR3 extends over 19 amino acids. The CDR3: CASSQDLPQTGSSGNTIYF. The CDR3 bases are TGCGCCAGCAGCCAAGATCTCCCCCAAACAGGGTCTTCTGGAAACACCATATATTTT.

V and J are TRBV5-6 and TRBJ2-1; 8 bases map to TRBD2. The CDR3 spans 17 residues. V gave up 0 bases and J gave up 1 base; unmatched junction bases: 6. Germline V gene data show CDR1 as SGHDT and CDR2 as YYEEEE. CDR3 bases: TGTGCCAGCAGCTTGGTTGGCGGGAGGCGTTCCTACAATGAGCAGTTCTTC. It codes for CASSLVGGRRSYNEQFF. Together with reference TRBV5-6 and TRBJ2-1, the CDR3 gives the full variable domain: DAGVTQSPTHLIKTRGQQVTLRCSPKSGHDTVSWYQQALGQGPQFIFQYYEEEERQRGNFPDRFSGHQFPNYSSELNVNALLLGDSALYLCASSLVGGRRSYNEQFFGPGTRLTVL.